This TCR beta chain comes out of a study of CD4 T cells in relation to SARS-CoV-2 and coronaviruses. Study-level background: PBMCs were cultured with antigen for roughly 9 days before TCR beta sequencing. The HLA restriction of the shared crossreactive spike epitopes was mapped.

Notes on this clone: Its antigen is undetermined.

The V and J ends lost 1 base and 6 bases, in that order; junction bases with no gene match: 6. The germline gives CDR1 MNHNY, CDR2 SVGAGI (reference sequence). CDR3 length: 14 amino acids. CD4+ T cells from unexposed donors were obtained before the COVID-19 pandemic (2011-2018). The cells were cultured for about ten days before CD4+ T cells were isolated. As cell numbers allowed, unexposed-donor CD4+ T cells faced SARS-CoV-2 S/N and four cold-coronavirus spikes. Study conclusions and caveats: Monoreactive clones expanded significantly more to SARS-CoV-2 than crossreactive clones did.

Repertoires were generated with immunoSEQ multiplex PCR, while TCRdb's copy carries only in-frame clones and drops some. The sample has around 20,000 clones; approximately 80% are singletons. This receptor was taken from a human donor in good health. Specimen: CD4+ T cells from PBMCs, cultured in vitro. The chain employs TRBV6-6 and TRBJ2-7, with 7 positions matching TRBD2. This CDR3 reads CASSYFGGRGEQYF. CDR3 sequence (DNA): TGTGCCAGCAGTTACTTTGGCGGGAGAGGCGAGCAGTACTTC.